The clone carrying this T cell receptor (beta chain) was seen a single time. As processed by the authors: Filtering differed for immunoSEQ, which gave only junction sequences without quality scores. Assay used: immunoSEQ multiplex PCR; TCRdb lists only in-frame clones, some missing. V, J and clone size reflect that table, while D and trimming were determined from the DNA. The sample has some 500,000 clones; approximately 94% are singletons. CDR3 length: 16 residues. From germline, CDR1 is MNHEY and CDR2 SVGAGI. Trimming shortened V by 0 bases and J by 2 bases, and 14 bases separated the two germline ends. This entry comes from a study of shared clonotypes between healthy human individuals.

This rearrangement joins TRBV6-5 to TRBJ2-7; D is perhaps TRBD1 (6 bases). The sample taken for sequencing was naive CD4+ T cells sorted from blood. The subset: CD45RA+ positively selected. The TCR originated in a woman in her thirties in good health. The CDR3 DNA reads TGTGCCAGCAGTTACTCGGCCCCACAGGGCGCCTACGAGCAGTACTTC. As protein: CASSYSAPQGAYEQYF.